Sequencing of this T cell receptor beta chain was carried out in a study of blood T cell repertoires in COVID-19 (dated by TCRdb to 2020 to 2021). Looking at the study overall: Collaborator samples came from the United States, Italy and Spain and covered acute and convalescent phases of COVID-19. The material from the prospective study consisted of cDNA or gDNA derived from T cells, B-cell-depleted T cells, or PBMCs. Deeply sampled blood TCRbeta repertoires from subjects exposed to, actively infected with, or recovered from COVID-19 were included in the dataset. The repertoires were made available in a free public database intended to serve as a resource for research on the immune response to SARS-CoV-2. The samples were drawn from two sources: the first 160 participants of the ongoing ImmuneRACE study, and 1,200 or so subjects contributed by 6 global collaborators. Sample metadata almost always included a de-identified subject ID, COVID-19 status, age in years and sex. Where available, HLA class I and class II types were obtained from metadata supplied by the sample provider rather than from assay-based typing. What the study reported, not specific to this receptor: Clinical and demographic metadata were provided uncurated, with the amount varying by source and participant.

This clone was detected once. The antigen it recognizes is unknown. Base qualities are not recorded, but no much larger clone differs from it by a single base. The germline V gene gives CDR1 as MDHEN and CDR2 as SYDVKM. Clipping removes 2 bases from V and 5 bases from J, with 6 as the unmatched junction base count. From the cysteine up to the phenylalanine, the CDR3 has a length of 15 residues. The entry retains the CDR3 DNA only, 45 bases that are in frame from base 1. The immunoSEQ Assay, a bias-controlled multiplex PCR, was used to amplify TCRbeta CDR3 regions from genomic DNA. The published analysis was carried out like this. Nucleated cell counts per sample were estimated from amplification of reference gene primers within the assay. Sequence reads were collapsed and filtered to measure the absolute abundance of every unique TCRbeta CDR3 rearrangement. For each sample, productive Simpson clonality was calculated as the square root of Simpson's diversity index over productive rearrangements. Not all clones reach the TCRdb copy of this immuneACCESS table, which keeps in-frame sequences only. Checked studies attribute under half of the gap to unresolved V genes and leave the rest unexplained. Clone size and the V and J calls come from that table; the DNA yielded D and trimming. The sample table shows about 110,000 clones, and around 80% are seen once. The ten largest account for 0.8% to 1% of the sample.

The collaborating institutions used their own protocols to collect whole blood in K2EDTA tubes. For TCRbeta analysis, collaborators shipped samples in one of three forms: frozen whole blood, isolated PBMCs, or DNA extracted from either of those sample types. Rearrangement joined TRBV28 to TRBJ2-1, and 7 junctional nucleotides match TRBD2. This receptor was obtained from a woman in her 70s with acute or convalescent COVID-19. Sample: peripheral blood. The DNA is TGTGCCAGCAGTTTAAATGGGAGGGCCCACAATGAGCAGTTCTTC. Protein translation: CASSLNGRAHNEQFF.